The clone carrying this T cell receptor (beta chain) was found a few times. This sample is part of a study of beta chain features in type 1 diabetes. The study reverse transcribed the entire isolated RNA, so it sequenced expressed TCRB transcripts. Measured with immunoSEQ multiplex PCR; TCRdb has only the in-frame clones, and not every one. The repertoire has 200,000 to 300,000 clones, 25% to 30% of them found once; the top ten carry roughly 4%. V was pared by 5 bases and J by 5 bases, with 11 bases between. There are 12 residues in the CDR3. From germline, CDR1 is SQVTM and CDR2 ANQGSEA. The sample taken for sequencing was central memory CD4+ T cells from blood. The J gene is TRBJ2-3, the V gene TRBV29-1; D could derive from TRBD1 or TRBD2 (6 bases each). The sequence was collected from a man in his thirties or forties in good health. The CDR3 nucleotides read TGCAGCGTTTCGGGGGCCGGAGATACGCAGTATTTT. It codes for CSVSGAGDTQYF.